This TCR beta chain emerged from a study of cytomegalovirus exposure and HLA in healthy donors. The PCR made use of 60 Vbeta and 13 Jbeta primers. Sequencing used immunoSEQ multiplex PCR; TCRdb keeps in-frame clones, though not all of them. The sample has approximately 160,000 clones; around 77% are singletons. In regard to this clone: The target antigen is unknown.

Germline CDR1 MDHEN, CDR2 SYDVKM. The CDR3 loop spans 14 amino acids. Trimming shortened V by 5 bases and J by 1 base, and 11 bases separated the two germline ends. Regarding the study as a whole: An Asian-associated ancestry cluster reportedly showed fewer N-insertions than the approximately 600-donor mean in a later analysis.

The sequencing input was PBMCs. The chain uses TRBV28 and TRBJ1-2, with D possibly being TRBD1 (5 bases). The sequence was collected from a woman aged 45-59 years in good health and CMV-seropositive. The CDR3 DNA sequence: TGTGCCAGCAGTGTCCCGGGGGGTAACTATGGCTACACCTTC. Translation gives CASSVPGGNYGYTF.